Presented here are 21 T cell receptor beta chains from one specimen sequenced in a study of blood T cell repertoires in COVID-19. The table came from immunoSEQ multiplex PCR; TCRdb's copy has only in-frame clones and leaves some out. Of about 210,000 clones in the sample, less than 90% were seen once. What was sequenced was peripheral blood. The source of these receptors is a woman aged 70-85 years with acute or convalescent COVID-19.

The chain has TRBV20-1 and TRBJ1-1, with unresolved D. The germline gives CDR1 DFQATT, CDR2 SNEGSKA (reference sequence). This CDR3 region has 14 residues. V was cut by 3 bases and J by 4 bases, with 15 bases left in between. The CDR3 loop reads CSASSGWVGTEAFF. The CDR3 DNA follows: TGCAGTGCTAGTTCCGGGTGGGTGGGCACTGAAGCTTTCTTT.

The V gene is TRBV9, the J gene TRBJ2-1, with TRBD2 matching over 7 bases. Per the germline V gene, CDR1 is SGDLS and CDR2 is YYNGEE. Trimming at V came to 7 bases and at J to 0 bases, leaving 4 bases not matched to a gene. The CDR3 spans 14 residues. The CDR3 DNA sequence: TGTGCCAGCGGGGGAGGGAGCTCCTACAATGAGCAGTTCTTC. This encodes CASGGGSSYNEQFF.

CDR3 amino acids: CASSLDRGGNSPLHF. CDR3 bases: TGTGCCAGCAGTCTGGACAGGGGAGGTAATTCACCCCTCCACTTT. V and J are TRBV5-4 and TRBJ1-6; 9 bases match TRBD1. The V gene's germline CDR1 is SGHNT and CDR2 YYREEE (reference sequence). CDR3 length: 15 amino acids. V shed 5 bases, J shed 6 bases, and the junction held 6 bases outside the gene matches.

The chain couples TRBV7-9 to TRBJ2-3; D may be TRBD1 (5 bases). V lost 6 bases and J lost 4, with 11 bases in between. This CDR3 contains 13 residues. CDR1 is SEHNR, CDR2 FQNEAQ, per germline (reference sequence). In nucleotides, the CDR3 is TGTGCCAGCAGTCTCAGGGAAGCAGATACGCAGTATTTT. Translating gives CASSLREADTQYF.

This clone occurred a few times. The rearrangement links TRBV3-1 (or the pseudogene TRBV3-2) to TRBJ2-7; 7 bases align to TRBD2. CDR1 LGHDT and CDR2 YNNKEL come from the germline V gene (reference sequence). Germline trimming cut 4 bases from V and 0 bases from J; bases unmatched to any gene: 15. The CDR3 loop spans 18 amino acids. This CDR3 is CASSLAFPLGGSSYEQYF. The CDR3 nucleotides read TGTGCCAGCAGCCTCGCCTTTCCCCTTGGCGGGAGCTCCTACGAGCAGTACTTC.

The gene calls are TRBV5-1 and TRBJ2-5; 8 nucleotides match TRBD1. Germline V gene sequence: CDR1 SGHRS, CDR2 YFSETQ. V lost 2 bases to trimming and J lost 2 bases; unmatched junction nucleotides: 8. CDR3 size: 16 residues. CDR3 sequence: CASSLLGTGPQETQYF. CDR3 coding DNA: TGCGCCAGCAGCTTACTTGGGACAGGCCCACAAGAGACCCAGTACTTC.

V is TRBV11-3 and J is TRBJ1-2; D unresolved. This CDR3 has 14 amino acids. The germline V gene has CDR1 SGHNT and CDR2 YENEEA. V lost 5 bases, J lost 6 bases, and 16 bases lay in between. This CDR3 reads CASSPSGQTDGYTF. DNA of the CDR3: TGTGCCAGCAGCCCATCTGGGCAGACGGATGGCTACACCTTC.

The sample holds a few counts of this clone. The chain employs TRBV11-3 and TRBJ2-1; 10 positions agree with TRBD2. CDR1 is SGHNT, CDR2 YENEEA, per germline. The CDR3 has 13 residues. J was trimmed by 13 bases and V by 6 bases; bases with no gene match: 9. CDR3 sequence reads: CASSPTPSGRQFF. CDR3 DNA sequence: TGTGCCAGCAGTCCAACTCCTAGCGGGAGACAGTTCTTC.

This sequence joins TRBV5-1 and TRBJ2-7; D is ambiguous. V shed 0 bases and J shed 0 bases, with 7 bases lying between them. The CDR3 length is 14 residues. CDR1 and CDR2 from the germline V gene are SGHRS and YFSETQ. The CDR3 bases are TGCGCCAGCAGCTTGGTACAGAGCTCCTACGAGCAGTACTTC. This codes for CASSLVQSSYEQYF.

The chain is built from TRBV29-1 and TRBJ1-1; D unclear. The CDR3 contains 11 residues. Trimming took off 4 bases at V and 3 bases at J, with 6 bases between the two ends. Germline assignment: CDR1 SQVTM and CDR2 ANQGSEA. The CDR3 coding sequence is TGCAGCGTTGTGAGTTACACTGAAGCTTTCTTT. It translates to CSVVSYTEAFF.

The chain has TRBV5-1 and TRBJ2-2, with 9 bases aligning to TRBD1. Germline trimming cut 4 bases from V and 5 bases from J; bases unmatched to any gene: 6. The germline CDR1 and CDR2 sequences are SGHRS and YFSETQ. The CDR3 is made up of 15 amino acids. CDR3 coding DNA: TGCGCCAGCAGCGGGACAGGGATGGTAACCGGGGAGCTGTTTTTT. Translation gives CASSGTGMVTGELFF.

On this clone itself: Other nucleotide sequences from this sample produce the same CDR3. The chain employs TRBV9 and TRBJ2-7; 9 bases are a match to TRBD2. Trimming removed 0 bases from V and 4 bases from J; junction bases left unmatched: 5. CDR1 is SGDLS and CDR2 is YYNGEE in the germline V gene. The CDR3 spans 15 residues. CDR3 region: CASSVGLAGSYEQYF. As DNA, the CDR3 is TGTGCCAGCAGCGTAGGGCTAGCGGGAAGTTACGAGCAGTACTTC.

The rearrangement uses TRBV7-9 and TRBJ1-4; 8 nucleotides match TRBD1. The CDR3 contains 14 residues. V lost 5 bases and J lost 8; bases outside the gene matches: 7. Germline loops: CDR1 SEHNR, CDR2 FQNEAQ (reference sequence). DNA for the CDR3: TGTGCCAGCAGCCTACAGGGGGGGAAAGAAAAACTGTTTTTT. This encodes CASSLQGGKEKLFF.

The rearrangement joins TRBV25-1 to TRBJ2-2, with TRBD1 identical over 7 bases. The germline V gene encodes CDR1 MGHDK and CDR2 SYGVNS. The CDR3 contains 15 residues. Trimming removed 4 bases from V and 1 base from J; junction bases left unmatched: 3. The CDR3 DNA is TGTGCCAGCAGTGCCGGGACAGTGAACACCGGGGAGCTGTTTTTT. This sequence encodes CASSAGTVNTGELFF.

The chain carries TRBV19 and TRBJ1-2, with TRBD1 matching over 9 bases. Germline V gene data show CDR1 as LNHDA and CDR2 as SQIVND (reference sequence). The CDR3 runs to 15 residues. V was pared by 4 bases and J by 8 bases, with 11 bases of the junction left unmatched. The CDR3 protein is CASSTPGQGSEGYTF. In DNA, the CDR3 is TGTGCCAGTAGTACCCCCGGACAGGGGTCGGAGGGCTACACCTTC.

The V and J genes are TRBV11-3 and TRBJ1-1, with D possibly being TRBD1 (5 bases). Germline V CDR1 and CDR2: SGHNT, YENEEA. This CDR3 spans 15 amino acids. The V and J ends lost 3 bases and 1 base respectively, with 12 bases between them. CDR3 residues: CASSFQTGPNTEAFF. In DNA, the CDR3 is TGTGCCAGCAGCTTCCAAACAGGACCGAACACTGAAGCTTTCTTT.

This rearrangement joins TRBV28 to TRBJ1-1, with TRBD1 identical over 10 bases. Germline assignment: CDR1 MDHEN and CDR2 SYDVKM. Germline trimming cut 3 bases from V and 6 bases from J; bases unmatched to any gene: 7. This CDR3 is built from 15 residues. In nucleotides, the CDR3 is TGTGCCAGCAGTTTCTCCGGGACAGGGGACCCTGAAGCTTTCTTT. This encodes CASSFSGTGDPEAFF.

The V gene is TRBV27, the J gene TRBJ1-2; TRBD1 agrees at 8 bases. J was trimmed by 8 bases and V by 6 bases; bases with no gene match: 8. The CDR3 spans 13 residues. Germline V lookup: CDR1 MNHEY, CDR2 SMNVEV (reference sequence). CDR3 sequence: CASRKDDRGGYTF. The DNA for the CDR3 is TGTGCCAGCAGGAAGGATGACAGGGGCGGCTACACCTTC.

The rearrangement joins TRBV2 to TRBJ1-1; 7 bases align to TRBD1. J was trimmed by 7 bases and V by 8 bases; bases with no gene match: 10. The CDR3 contains 13 residues. CDR1 is SNHLY, CDR2 FYNNEI, per germline. CDR3 loop: CASELQGNGEAFF. The DNA for the CDR3 is TGTGCCAGCGAACTACAGGGGAACGGTGAAGCTTTCTTT.

V and J are TRBV6-5 and TRBJ2-3; D ambiguous. Germline CDR1 MNHEY, CDR2 SVGAGI. Trimming shortened V by 2 bases and J by 1 base, and 7 bases separated the two germline ends. The CDR3 sequence is 14 residues long. In nucleotides, the CDR3 is TGTGCCAGCAGTTACCAGTCAGGCACAGATACGCAGTATTTT. Translating it yields CASSYQSGTDTQYF.

This chain uses TRBV2 with TRBJ2-2, with D possibly TRBD1 on 6 matching bases. The V end lost 7 bases, the J end lost 9 bases, and 15 bases lay between the germline ends. This CDR3 has 13 residues. Looked up from germline, CDR1 is SNHLY and CDR2 is FYNNEI. The CDR3 DNA sequence: TGTGCCAGCACCGACAGGTATTCACGGGAGCTGTTTTTT. It yields the protein CASTDRYSRELFF.